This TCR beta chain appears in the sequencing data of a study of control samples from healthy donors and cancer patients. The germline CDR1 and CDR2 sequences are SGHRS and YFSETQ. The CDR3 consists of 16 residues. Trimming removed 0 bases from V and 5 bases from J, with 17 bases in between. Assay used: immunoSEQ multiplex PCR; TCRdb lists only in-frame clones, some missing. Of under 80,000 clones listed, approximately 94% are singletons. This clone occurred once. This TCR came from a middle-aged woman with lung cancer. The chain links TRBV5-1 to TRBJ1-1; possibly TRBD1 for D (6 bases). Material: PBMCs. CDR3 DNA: TGCGCCAGCAGCTTGGGCGACAGGTCTTGGGGTACTGAAGCTTTCTTT. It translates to CASSLGDRSWGTEAFF.